Reported below is one T cell receptor beta chain. Its antigen is not identified. Measured with immunoSEQ multiplex PCR; TCRdb has only the in-frame clones, and not every one. The data hold roughly 15,000 clones, with approximately 76% observed a single time. Germline lookup yields CDR1 MNHEY and CDR2 SVGAGI. The CDR3 is 15 residues long. V lost 5 bases and J 2 bases, leaving 16 bases between the germline ends. The sample comes from a study of CD4+ T cells in melanoma. Study-wide results and caveats: A reported correlation linked neoantigen-specific CD4+ T cells to CD8+, macrophage and B cell function. Neoantigen-specific CD4+ T cells in melanoma reportedly had diverse differentiation states.

Sequencing was performed on cells from a culture (not recorded whether cultured in vitro). This receptor was obtained from a human donor with melanoma. V and J are TRBV6-5 and TRBJ2-7; possible D gene TRBD2, 6 bases. The CDR3 DNA follows: TGTGCCAGCAGTACAACTTGGGCGGGGACCTACGAGCAGTACTTC. Residues: CASSTTWAGTYEQYF.